Listed below are T cell receptor beta chains from one sample, sequenced in a study of control samples from healthy donors and cancer patients. This table comes from immunoSEQ multiplex PCR, and its TCRdb copy is limited to in-frame clones, with some not included. Of some 130,000 clones detected, approximately 92% appear once; the ten largest clones hold around 2.1%. What was sequenced was blood. These receptors were collected from a woman aged 50 to 60 in good health. Both conserved end residues are part of each CDR3. Each record gives: CDR3 protein, CDR3 DNA, V gene, D gene, clone size, J gene. The D gene is left open where the match is weak. Not all rows give a size; the values are once, few, many and, for expanded clones, a class.

CASSFRASGSFREQYF,TGTGCCAGCAGCTTTAGAGCTAGCGGGAGTTTCCGCGAGCAGTACTTC,TRBV11-2,TRBD2,-,TRBJ2-7
CASSLVGSPLHF,TGTGCCAGCAGCTTAGTGGGTTCACCCCTCCACTTT,TRBV11-2,-,-,TRBJ1-6
CATSDAPISGVYNEQFF,TGTGCCACCAGTGATGCGCCAATCAGTGGGGTTTACAATGAGCAGTTCTTC,TRBV24-1,-,-,TRBJ2-1
CASSSNGGGQDYNEQFF,TGCGCCAGCAGCTCCAACGGGGGCGGTCAAGACTACAATGAGCAGTTCTTC,TRBV5-1,-,-,TRBJ2-1
CASSPWSAVEETQYF,TGTGCCAGCAGCCCTTGGTCAGCGGTCGAAGAGACCCAGTACTTC,TRBV27,-,-,TRBJ2-5
CASSIGGSDAETQYF,TGTGCCAGTAGTATCGGAGGGAGCGACGCGGAGACCCAGTACTTC,TRBV19,-,-,TRBJ2-5
CASSAEERGIPIWIGTQYF,TGTGCCAGCAGTGCTGAGGAGCGGGGGATTCCCATTTGGATTGGGACCCAGTACTTC,TRBV2,TRBD2,-,TRBJ2-5
CASSAVVDRALRGYTF,TGTGCCAGCAGTGCCGTAGTTGACAGGGCCCTTAGGGGCTACACCTTC,TRBV6-1,TRBD1,once,TRBJ1-2
CASSQDSGTSRLEQYF,TGCGCCAGCAGCCAAGATTCCGGGACTAGCCGGCTCGAGCAGTACTTC,TRBV4-1,TRBD2,-,TRBJ2-7
CASTPSGSPEETQYF,TGTGCCAGCACCCCCTCCGGGAGCCCCGAAGAGACCCAGTACTTC,TRBV4-2,-,-,TRBJ2-5
CASSSETFF,TGTGCCAGCAGCTCTGAGACTTTCTTT,TRBV5-6,-,-,TRBJ1-1
CASTLTTNTEAFF,TGTGCCAGCACCTTAACAACGAACACTGAAGCTTTCTTT,TRBV14,-,-,TRBJ1-1
CASSYYSGQPQHF,TGTGCCAGCAGTTACTATTCCGGTCAGCCCCAGCATTTT,TRBV6-2/TRBV6-3,-,-,TRBJ1-5
CASSEQGTTEAFF,TGTGCCAGCAGTGAACAGGGGACCACTGAAGCTTTCTTT,TRBV6-1,-,-,TRBJ1-1
CSARGGGGYTF,TGCAGTGCTAGAGGGGGAGGAGGCTACACCTTC,TRBV20-1,-,-,TRBJ1-2
CASTSRPLHEQYF,TGTGCCAGCACATCCCGACCTCTCCACGAGCAGTACTTC,TRBV6-5,-,-,TRBJ2-7
CASSPGTSGGPFETQYF,TGTGCCAGCAGCCCCGGGACTAGCGGGGGGCCTTTCGAGACCCAGTACTTC,TRBV3-1/TRBV3-2,TRBD2,-,TRBJ2-5
CASSLSLRTSGIMGYYNEQFF,TGTGCCAGCAGTTTAAGTCTCAGGACTAGCGGGATAATGGGCTATTACAATGAGCAGTTCTTC,TRBV28,TRBD2,-,TRBJ2-1
CASHLGAEPKHYGYTF,TGTGCCAGCCACTTGGGCGCGGAACCCAAACACTATGGCTACACCTTC,TRBV19,-,-,TRBJ1-2
CASSDNPGELFF,TGTGCCAGCAGCGACAATCCCGGGGAGCTGTTTTTT,TRBV9,-,-,TRBJ2-2
CASSPSGTGREKLFF,TGTGCCAGCAGCCCGTCCGGGACAGGGCGAGAAAAACTGTTTTTT,TRBV11-2,TRBD1,-,TRBJ1-4
CASSPVGGRDYSGANVLTF,TGTGCCAGCAGTCCCGTGGGGGGGCGGGATTACTCTGGGGCCAACGTCCTGACTTTC,TRBV27,-,-,TRBJ2-6
CASSELRGREINEQFF,TGTGCCAGCAGCGAACTTAGGGGGCGTGAAATAAATGAGCAGTTCTTC,TRBV6-1,TRBD1,-,TRBJ2-1
CASSLHLSGNTIYF,TGTGCCAGCAGCCTTCACCTTTCTGGAAACACCATATATTTT,TRBV6-5,-,few,TRBJ1-3
CASSPDPTDQGGYTF,TGTGCCAGCTCACCGGATCCTACGGACCAGGGAGGCTACACCTTC,TRBV18,-,-,TRBJ1-2
CASSFSGQGFGYTF,TGTGCCAGCAGCTTCTCGGGACAGGGGTTTGGCTACACCTTC,TRBV7-9,TRBD1,-,TRBJ1-2
CASRGGRGYEQFF,TGCGCCAGCAGAGGTGGGCGGGGATATGAGCAGTTCTTC,TRBV10-2,-,-,TRBJ2-1
CASSEYGEGQYF,TGTGCCAGCAGTGAATATGGGGAAGGGCAGTACTTC,TRBV25-1,-,-,TRBJ2-7
CAWSVLGDGGYTF,TGTGCCTGGAGTGTTCTGGGGGATGGTGGCTACACCTTC,TRBV30,-,-,TRBJ1-2
CASSQGPSGRYEQYF,TGCGCCAGCAGCCAAGGGCCTAGCGGCCGCTACGAGCAGTACTTC,TRBV4-1,TRBD2,-,TRBJ2-7
CASSGPSDYEQYF,TGCGCCAGCAGCGGCCCAAGCGACTACGAGCAGTACTTC,TRBV5-1,-,-,TRBJ2-7
CASSLTGQFPEAFF,TGCGCCAGCAGCTTGACGGGACAGTTCCCTGAAGCTTTCTTT,TRBV5-1,TRBD1,-,TRBJ1-1
CASSLVVGYFYEQYF,TGTGCCAGCAGCTTAGTGGTTGGCTACTTTTACGAGCAGTACTTC,TRBV7-2,-,-,TRBJ2-7
CAWSGGGGLGEKLFF,TGTGCCTGGAGTGGAGGGGGGGGGCTCGGAGAAAAACTGTTTTTT,TRBV30,-,-,TRBJ1-4
CASSYSRQMNTEAFF,TGTGCCAGCAGTTACTCGCGGCAGATGAACACTGAAGCTTTCTTT,TRBV6-5,-,-,TRBJ1-1
CASSKRRRGGRRDNSPLHF,TGTGCCAGCAGCAAACGGCGTAGGGGGGGCCGGAGGGATAATTCACCCCTCCACTTT,TRBV21-1,-,-,TRBJ1-6
CASTTGTQPYGYTF,TGTGCCAGCACCACCGGGACCCAGCCTTATGGCTACACCTTC,TRBV28,-,-,TRBJ1-2
CASSLMVDSYEQYF,TGCGCCAGCAGCTTGATGGTCGATTCCTACGAGCAGTACTTC,TRBV5-1,-,-,TRBJ2-7
CASSFSGSRDQPQHF,TGTGCCAGCAGTTTTTCGGGTTCTAGAGATCAGCCCCAGCATTTT,TRBV28,-,-,TRBJ1-5
CASSLRRGADYQETQYF,TGTGCCAGCAGCTTGAGGCGGGGGGCGGACTATCAAGAGACCCAGTACTTC,TRBV5-4,TRBD2,-,TRBJ2-5
CASSQEFSLSGTGELFF,TGTGCCAGCAGCCAAGAATTTTCGCTCTCGGGCACCGGGGAGCTGTTTTTT,TRBV3-1/TRBV3-2,-,once,TRBJ2-2
CASKRTGADSNQPQHF,TGTGCCAGCAAAAGGACAGGGGCTGATAGCAATCAGCCCCAGCATTTT,TRBV2,TRBD1,-,TRBJ1-5
CASSQGMVGNQPQHF,TGTGCCAGTAGTCAGGGTATGGTCGGCAATCAGCCCCAGCATTTT,TRBV19,-,-,TRBJ1-5
CASSYRRNSYNEQFF,TGTGCCAGCAGTTATCGCAGGAACTCCTACAATGAGCAGTTCTTC,TRBV6-5,-,-,TRBJ2-1
CASSQQGLIEAFF,TGTGCCAGCAGTCAACAGGGATTAATTGAAGCTTTCTTT,TRBV12-3/TRBV12-4,-,-,TRBJ1-1
CASSEKGPGEQYF,TGTGCCAGCAGTGAGAAGGGACCGGGGGAGCAGTACTTC,TRBV2,-,-,TRBJ2-7
CASTPEGLETETQYF,TGTGCCAGCACGCCCGAGGGTCTAGAGACGGAGACCCAGTACTTC,TRBV2,-,once,TRBJ2-5
CASSTLQGITYNEQFF,TGTGCCAGTAGTACGTTACAGGGTATCACCTACAATGAGCAGTTCTTC,TRBV19,-,-,TRBJ2-1
CASSSYRGSYNEQFF,TGTGCCAGCAGCTCGTACAGGGGCTCCTACAATGAGCAGTTCTTC,TRBV7-9,TRBD1,-,TRBJ2-1
CASRNAGVTNEKLFF,TGTGCCAGCAGAAATGCAGGGGTGACTAATGAAAAACTGTTTTTT,TRBV3-1/TRBV3-2,-,-,TRBJ1-4
CASSLGTGIYGYTF,TGTGCCAGCAGTCTGGGGACAGGAATCTATGGCTACACCTTC,TRBV6-5,TRBD1,once,TRBJ1-2
CASSHGSGHDQETQYF,TGCGCCAGCAGCCACGGTAGCGGACATGATCAAGAGACCCAGTACTTC,TRBV4-1,-,once,TRBJ2-5
CASRWTSGSTDTQYF,TGTGCCAGCAGGTGGACCTCAGGGAGCACAGATACGCAGTATTTT,TRBV27,-,once,TRBJ2-3
CASSVLAGGETQYF,TGTGCCAGCAGTGTGTTAGCGGGAGGGGAGACCCAGTACTTC,TRBV2,TRBD2,-,TRBJ2-5
CASSPGGRTEAFF,TGTGCCAGCAGCCCCGGGGGGCGTACTGAAGCTTTCTTT,TRBV11-2,-,-,TRBJ1-1
CASSYSPPNYGYTF,TGTGCCAGCAGTTACTCACCTCCTAACTATGGCTACACCTTC,TRBV6-5,-,once,TRBJ1-2
CASTRGGTEAFF,TGTGCCAGCACCAGGGGAGGGACTGAAGCTTTCTTT,TRBV2,-,-,TRBJ1-1
CASSSRQGREKLFF,TGTGCCAGCAGTTCCCGACAGGGACGGGAAAAACTGTTTTTT,TRBV28,TRBD1,-,TRBJ1-4
CSVGRTSNTGELFF,TGCAGCGTTGGGAGAACCTCGAACACCGGGGAGCTGTTTTTT,TRBV29-1,-,-,TRBJ2-2